These 4 T cell receptor beta chains share one sample of origin, sequenced in a study of control samples from healthy donors and cancer patients. This table comes from immunoSEQ multiplex PCR, and its TCRdb copy is limited to in-frame clones, with some not included. The table records over 150,000 clones, 85% to 95% of them present only once. Sequencing was done on a sample of blood. The origin of the receptors is a man between 18 and 29 years old in good health.

The chain carries TRBV21-1 and TRBJ2-4; no check of the table's D call, TRBD1, against the DNA was made. TRBV21-1 is a pseudogene. The CDR3 has 19 amino acids. The CDR3, as DNA: TGTGCCAGCAGCAACAGAATGCTTACAGGGTTAATAGCCAAAAACATTCAGTACTTC. This gives the protein CASSNRMLTGLIAKNIQYF.

Note on this clone: Different DNA sequences within this sample yield the same CDR3. The rearrangement links TRBV5-1 to TRBJ2-1; 9 bases are shared with TRBD2. Per germline, CDR1 SGHRS and CDR2 YFSETQ. J gave up 6 bases and V 0 bases, and 4 bases lay outside the gene matches. There are 15 residues in the CDR3. The CDR3 loop is CASSLVAGGGNEQFF. The CDR3 DNA follows: TGCGCCAGCAGCTTGGTTGCGGGGGGGGGCAATGAGCAGTTCTTC.

The chain couples TRBV15 to TRBJ1-4; 7 nucleotides line up with TRBD1. Trimming removed 4 bases from V and 0 bases from J; junction bases left unmatched: 2. Germline CDR1 reads LNHNV; CDR2 reads YYDKDF (reference sequence). The CDR3 loop spans 15 amino acids. The CDR3 spells CATSIDRATNEKLFF. CDR3 in DNA: TGTGCCACCAGCATAGACAGGGCAACTAATGAAAAACTGTTTTTT.

This clone was observed once. The DNA of the CDR3 is TGTGCCACCAGTGATCTCGGGACAGGGTCCGAGCAGTTCTTC. Its protein is CATSDLGTGSEQFF. The chain links TRBV24-1 to TRBJ2-1, with 9 bases lining up with TRBD1. CDR1 and CDR2 (germline): KGHDR, SFDVKD. The CDR3 contains 14 residues. The trim removed 3 bases at V and 10 bases at J, leaving 6 bases unmatched.